This is a list of T cell receptor beta chains from one sample in a study of blood T cell repertoires in COVID-19. Clones were sequenced by immunoSEQ multiplex PCR, and TCRdb holds only the in-frame ones, with some missing. The sample carries over 200,000 clones, about 89% recorded once. Sequenced sample: peripheral blood. These receptors were obtained from a middle-aged woman with acute or convalescent COVID-19. Each CDR3 is given with its conserved first and last residue. Each record gives: J gene, D gene, V gene, CDR3 length, clone size, CDR3 protein, CDR3 DNA. A D gene is named only where the DNA matches it firmly. Clone size is not always given. Where it is, it says once, few, many or a class for expanded clones.

j_gene: TRBJ2-2; d_gene: .; v_gene: TRBV6-1; len: 15; abundance: .; CDR3aa: CASSEGHANTGELFF; CDR3nt: TGTGCCAGCAGTGAGGGACATGCGAACACCGGGGAGCTGTTTTTT
j_gene: TRBJ1-4; d_gene: .; v_gene: TRBV6-1; len: 15; abundance: .; CDR3aa: CASTLGGYTNEKLFF; CDR3nt: TGTGCCAGCACCCTTGGGGGGTACACTAATGAAAAACTGTTTTTT
j_gene: TRBJ1-1; d_gene: .; v_gene: TRBV10-3; len: 13; abundance: .; CDR3aa: CAISEGGNTEAFF; CDR3nt: TGTGCCATCAGTGAGGGAGGGAACACTGAAGCTTTCTTT
j_gene: TRBJ2-1; d_gene: .; v_gene: TRBV11-2; len: 13; abundance: .; CDR3aa: CASSLVYTGEQFF; CDR3nt: TGTGCCAGCAGCTTAGTCTATACAGGGGAGCAGTTCTTC
j_gene: TRBJ1-1; d_gene: .; v_gene: TRBV5-1; len: 13; abundance: .; CDR3aa: CAGGPGGNTEAFF; CDR3nt: TGCGCCGGCGGCCCCGGAGGGAACACTGAAGCTTTCTTT
j_gene: TRBJ1-1; d_gene: .; v_gene: TRBV2; len: 14; abundance: once; CDR3aa: CASQIQIMNTEAFF; CDR3nt: TGTGCCAGCCAAATCCAGATCATGAACACTGAAGCTTTCTTT
j_gene: TRBJ2-3; d_gene: TRBD2; v_gene: TRBV11-1; len: 16; abundance: .; CDR3aa: CASSLAAGGSTDTQYF; CDR3nt: TGTGCCAGCAGCTTAGCAGCGGGGGGATCCACAGATACGCAGTATTTT
j_gene: TRBJ1-2; d_gene: TRBD1; v_gene: TRBV6-5; len: 15; abundance: once; CDR3aa: CASSYSRTGGYGYTF; CDR3nt: TGTGCCAGCAGTTACTCCCGGACAGGGGGATATGGCTACACCTTC
j_gene: TRBJ1-4; d_gene: .; v_gene: TRBV21-1; len: 15; abundance: .; CDR3aa: CASSRPQGYNEKLFF; CDR3nt: TGTGCCAGCAGCAGGCCTCAGGGGTACAATGAAAAACTGTTTTTT
j_gene: TRBJ2-5; d_gene: .; v_gene: TRBV4-2; len: 14; abundance: .; CDR3aa: CASSQGGGETTQYF; CDR3nt: TGTGCCAGCAGCCAGGGAGGGGGGGAGACGACCCAGTACTTC
j_gene: TRBJ2-5; d_gene: TRBD2; v_gene: TRBV3-1/TRBV3-2; len: 17; abundance: .; CDR3aa: CASSQGNGWAASGTQYF; CDR3nt: TGTGCCAGCAGCCAAGGGAACGGATGGGCTGCTAGCGGGACCCAGTACTTC
j_gene: TRBJ2-1; d_gene: TRBD2; v_gene: TRBV6-4; len: 14; abundance: .; CDR3aa: CASRPGLANNEQFF; CDR3nt: TGTGCCAGCAGACCGGGACTAGCTAACAATGAGCAGTTCTTC
j_gene: TRBJ2-1; d_gene: TRBD1; v_gene: TRBV13; len: 13; abundance: .; CDR3aa: CASSLVTRGEQFF; CDR3nt: TGTGCCAGCAGCTTAGTTACCAGGGGGGAGCAGTTCTTC
j_gene: TRBJ1-4; d_gene: TRBD1; v_gene: TRBV6-1; len: 15; abundance: .; CDR3aa: CASSRRDRQNEKLFF; CDR3nt: TGTGCCAGCAGTCGCCGGGACAGGCAAAATGAAAAACTGTTTTTT
j_gene: TRBJ1-1; d_gene: .; v_gene: TRBV3-1/TRBV3-2; len: 16; abundance: .; CDR3aa: CASSQGRAYGNTEAFF; CDR3nt: TGTGCCAGCAGCCAAGGTCGAGCGTATGGAAACACTGAAGCTTTCTTT
j_gene: TRBJ1-1; d_gene: .; v_gene: TRBV27; len: 13; abundance: .; CDR3aa: CASRGRRYTEAFF; CDR3nt: TGTGCCAGCAGGGGGCGAAGGTACACTGAAGCTTTCTTT
j_gene: TRBJ1-6; d_gene: .; v_gene: TRBV18; len: 17; abundance: .; CDR3aa: CASSPAPPAGGNSPLHF; CDR3nt: TGTGCCAGCTCACCAGCCCCGCCGGCAGGTGGTAATTCACCCCTCCACTTT
j_gene: TRBJ2-3; d_gene: TRBD1; v_gene: TRBV30; len: 14; abundance: .; CDR3aa: CAWSETGGGDTQYF; CDR3nt: TGTGCCTGGAGCGAGACAGGGGGTGGAGATACGCAGTATTTT
j_gene: TRBJ2-1; d_gene: .; v_gene: TRBV3-1/TRBV3-2; len: 14; abundance: .; CDR3aa: CASSSTSSYNEQFF; CDR3nt: TGTGCCAGCAGCTCGACTAGCTCCTACAATGAGCAGTTCTTC
j_gene: TRBJ2-4; d_gene: TRBD1; v_gene: TRBV14; len: 15; abundance: .; CDR3aa: CASSQDGQGEYIQYF; CDR3nt: TGTGCCAGCAGCCAAGACGGCCAGGGGGAGTACATTCAGTACTTC
j_gene: TRBJ1-2; d_gene: .; v_gene: TRBV19; len: 14; abundance: .; CDR3aa: CASRGGRTVYGYTF; CDR3nt: TGTGCCAGTAGGGGGGGGCGGACAGTCTATGGCTACACCTTC
j_gene: TRBJ2-2; d_gene: .; v_gene: TRBV18; len: 15; abundance: .; CDR3aa: CASSIGTANTGELFF; CDR3nt: TGTGCCAGCTCAATTGGGACTGCTAACACCGGGGAGCTGTTTTTT
j_gene: TRBJ2-5; d_gene: TRBD2; v_gene: TRBV2; len: 15; abundance: .; CDR3aa: CASRLAGGYQETQYF; CDR3nt: TGTGCCAGCAGACTAGCGGGGGGGTACCAAGAGACCCAGTACTTC
j_gene: TRBJ1-2; d_gene: TRBD1; v_gene: TRBV19; len: 15; abundance: .; CDR3aa: CASSTGQGQAYGYTF; CDR3nt: TGTGCCAGTAGTACCGGACAGGGGCAGGCCTATGGCTACACCTTC
j_gene: TRBJ1-3; d_gene: .; v_gene: TRBV6-1; len: 15; abundance: .; CDR3aa: CASSEWAGPGNTIYF; CDR3nt: TGTGCCAGTAGTGAATGGGCGGGACCTGGAAACACCATATATTTT
j_gene: TRBJ1-4; d_gene: .; v_gene: TRBV5-1; len: 15; abundance: .; CDR3aa: CASRTRGATNEKLFF; CDR3nt: TGCGCCAGCAGGACTAGGGGAGCAACTAATGAAAAACTGTTTTTT
j_gene: TRBJ2-2; d_gene: TRBD1; v_gene: TRBV7-8; len: 19; abundance: once; CDR3aa: CASSLELSGGIANTGELFF; CDR3nt: TGTGCCAGCAGCTTAGAGCTGTCAGGGGGTATAGCGAACACCGGGGAGCTGTTTTTT
j_gene: TRBJ1-3; d_gene: .; v_gene: TRBV11-2; len: 19; abundance: .; CDR3aa: CASSLSPQSTRGSGNTIYF; CDR3nt: TGTGCCAGCAGTTTAAGCCCACAATCCACCAGGGGATCTGGAAACACCATATATTTT
j_gene: TRBJ1-6; d_gene: .; v_gene: TRBV4-1; len: 13; abundance: .; CDR3aa: CASSQDANSPLHF; CDR3nt: TGCGCCAGCAGCCAAGACGCGAACTCACCCCTCCACTTT
j_gene: TRBJ1-1; d_gene: .; v_gene: TRBV7-2; len: 13; abundance: .; CDR3aa: CASSLVRYTEAFF; CDR3nt: TGTGCCAGCAGCTTAGTGCGGTACACTGAAGCTTTCTTT
j_gene: TRBJ2-1; d_gene: TRBD2; v_gene: TRBV2; len: 15; abundance: .; CDR3aa: CASSEGRGGLAEQFF; CDR3nt: TGTGCCAGCAGTGAGGGGCGGGGGGGCCTCGCTGAGCAGTTCTTC
j_gene: TRBJ1-2; d_gene: .; v_gene: TRBV30; len: 14; abundance: .; CDR3aa: CAWSVGGNGYGYTF; CDR3nt: TGTGCCTGGAGTGTAGGAGGGAATGGCTATGGCTACACCTTC
j_gene: TRBJ2-3; d_gene: .; v_gene: TRBV21-1; len: 16; abundance: .; CDR3aa: CASSKKEEGTTDTQYF; CDR3nt: TGTGCCAGCAGCAAAAAGGAGGAGGGGACCACAGATACGCAGTATTTT
j_gene: TRBJ1-1; d_gene: TRBD1; v_gene: TRBV5-8; len: 14; abundance: .; CDR3aa: CASSSGQGDTEAFF; CDR3nt: TGTGCCAGCAGCTCGGGACAGGGGGACACTGAAGCTTTCTTT
j_gene: TRBJ2-3; d_gene: .; v_gene: TRBV7-8; len: 17; abundance: .; CDR3aa: CASSSQSILGRTDTQYF; CDR3nt: TGTGCCAGCAGCTCCCAGAGTATCCTGGGCCGCACAGATACGCAGTATTTT
j_gene: TRBJ1-1; d_gene: .; v_gene: TRBV3-1/TRBV3-2; len: 14; abundance: .; CDR3aa: CASSVTGTNTEAFF; CDR3nt: TGTGCCAGCAGCGTAACAGGAACTAACACTGAAGCTTTCTTT
j_gene: TRBJ2-1; d_gene: TRBD1; v_gene: TRBV5-1; len: 15; abundance: .; CDR3aa: CASSLPTGTSGEQFF; CDR3nt: TGCGCCAGCAGCTTACCGACAGGGACCTCTGGGGAGCAGTTCTTC
j_gene: TRBJ1-2; d_gene: .; v_gene: TRBV30; len: 13; abundance: .; CDR3aa: CAWSTGGGRGYTF; CDR3nt: TGTGCCTGGAGTACTGGGGGGGGAAGGGGCTACACCTTC
j_gene: TRBJ1-6; d_gene: TRBD1; v_gene: TRBV2; len: 14; abundance: few; CDR3aa: CASIRDRGNSPLHF; CDR3nt: TGTGCCAGCATTCGGGACAGGGGAAATTCACCCCTCCACTTT
j_gene: TRBJ1-5; d_gene: TRBD1; v_gene: TRBV15; len: 16; abundance: .; CDR3aa: CATKTGTGSSNQPQHF; CDR3nt: TGTGCCACCAAAACCGGGACAGGCAGTAGCAATCAGCCCCAGCATTTT